This entry lists 12 T cell receptor beta chains sequenced from one sample in a study of T cells in Graves' hyperthyroidism and ophthalmopathy. Amplification targeted TCR beta CDR3 regions from RNA transcripts. HTBI primers drove first-round RT-PCR of the TCR CDR3. TCRdb analysed the multiplex PCR reads with MiXCR anew, one entry per CDR3 protein. Among about 760,000 distinct CDR3 sequences listed, just over 35% were seen once. Sequencing used blood. The source is a middle-aged woman with Graves' hyperthyroidism.

A note on this clonotype: One end of the junction varies from germline; a read error may be responsible. The chain recombines TRBV12-3 or TRBV12-4 with TRBJ1-5; a possible D gene is TRBD1 (6 bases). This CDR3 comprises 17 residues. DNA of the CDR3: TGTGCCAGCAGTTTAGCAGCCGGACAGCGGGGCAATCCGCCCCAGCATTTT. Amino acids: CASSLAAGQRGNPPQHF.

This clonotype was found many times. The J gene is TRBJ2-5, the V gene TRBV6-6, with D possibly being TRBD1 (6 bases). Germline values: CDR1 MNHNY, CDR2 SVGAGI (reference sequence). V lost 7 bases to trimming and J lost 5 bases, with 14 bases between them. The CDR3 totals 13 residues. CDR3 sequence: CASISQGDETQYF. DNA of the CDR3: TGTGCCAGCATCTCACAGGGCGACGAGACCCAGTACTTC.

Comments on this clonotype: At one end the junction does not follow the germline gene, possibly because of a read error. The gene calls are TRBV7-2 and TRBJ2-2, with TRBD2 identical over 7 bases. Germline lookup yields CDR1 SGHTA and CDR2 FQGNSA. The CDR3 totals 13 residues. The CDR3 nucleotides read TGTGCCAGCAGTTGGGAGGGAACCGGGGAGCCGTTTTTT. Translation: CASSWEGTGEPFF.

In its sample, this clonotype was seen many times. The chain is built from TRBV7-9 and TRBJ2-5; 7 bases align to TRBD1. Germline-derived CDR1 and CDR2 are SEHNR and FQNEAQ (reference sequence). The CDR3 loop spans 15 amino acids. The junction had 11 bases not matched to a gene; V was cut back by 7 bases and J by 3 bases. The CDR3: CASTPQGTPKETQYF. The CDR3 DNA is TGTGCCAGCACCCCACAGGGGACACCAAAAGAGACCCAGTACTTC.

The rearrangement uses TRBV6-2 or TRBV6-3 and TRBJ1-1; no firm D call. The CDR3 is made up of 12 amino acids. Germline V CDR1 and CDR2: MNHEY, SVGEGT. V was clipped by 6 bases and J by 8 bases, with 13 bases between them. The CDR3: CASRDRQWEAFF. In nucleotides, the CDR3 is TGTGCCAGCAGAGACCGTCAGTGGGAAGCTTTCTTT.

This clonotype was counted ten times or more. The rearrangement links TRBV11-2 to TRBJ1-2, with 8 bases aligning to TRBD1. V dropped 7 bases and J dropped 1; count of bases not matched to a gene: 2. The CDR3 runs 13 residues. Per the germline V gene, CDR1 is SGHAT and CDR2 is FQNNGV. In nucleotides, the CDR3 is TGTGCCAGCAAGACAGGGGATAACTATGGCTACACCTTC. This gives the protein CASKTGDNYGYTF.

This clonotype was counted once. V and J are TRBV7-2 and TRBJ2-3; D is undetermined. V lost 8 bases to trimming and J lost 5 bases, with 8 bases between them. The CDR3 loop spans 11 amino acids. Germline V gives CDR1 SGHTA, CDR2 FQGNSA. The CDR3 DNA sequence: TGTGCCAGCGAAAGGATAGATACGCAGTATTTT. It specifies CASERIDTQYF.

In this sample, this clonotype turned up many times. The V and J genes are TRBV7-3 and TRBJ1-1; no clear D gene. The V end lost 1 base, the J end lost 3 bases, and 12 bases lay between the germline ends. The CDR3 contains 15 residues. Per germline, CDR1 SGHTA and CDR2 FQGTGA. CDR3 amino acids: CASSLNMREDTEAFF. The CDR3 coding sequence is TGTGCCAGCAGCTTAAATATGCGGGAGGACACTGAAGCTTTCTTT.

This clonotype was counted many times. This chain uses TRBV7-2 with TRBJ1-3; maybe TRBD1 (5 bases). This CDR3 is built from 15 residues. The germline V gene has CDR1 SGHTA and CDR2 FQGNSA. Trimming cost V 4 bases and J 0 bases, with 10 bases left between them. Written as DNA, the CDR3 is TGTGCCAGCAGCTCAGGGAGCTCCTCTGGAAACACCATATATTTT. This gives the protein CASSSGSSSGNTIYF. Based on the CDR3 plus reference TRBV7-2 and TRBJ1-3, the full variable domain is GAGVSQSPSNKVTEKGKDVELRCDPISGHTALYWYRQSLGQGLEFLIYFQGNSAPDKSGLPSDRFSAERTGGSVSTLTIQRTQQEDSAVYLCASSSGSSSGNTIYFGEGSWLTVV.

Regarding this clonotype: A junction end diverges from the germline sequence, so it may reflect a read error. The V and J genes are TRBV12-3 or TRBV12-4 and TRBJ1-1; D remains ambiguous. The CDR3 is 14 residues long. CDR3: CASKQSAGNTGAFF. The CDR3 region has the DNA TGTGCCAGCAAACAATCGGCGGGGAACACTGGAGCTTTCTTT.

This clonotype was counted ten times or more. V and J are TRBV7-2 and TRBJ2-7; D gene ambiguous. CDR1 is SGHTA, CDR2 FQGNSA, per germline. Trimming stripped 5 bases from V and 5 bases from J, with 16 bases between. This CDR3 is built from 14 residues. In DNA form, the CDR3 reads TGTGCCAGCAGCCTAACCGGGTCGGGCAACGAGCAGTACTTC. It yields the protein CASSLTGSGNEQYF.

This clonotype turned up a few times. The J gene is TRBJ1-2, the V gene TRBV2; D remains ambiguous. Trimming left V 6 bases short and J 4 bases short, with 12 bases between. CDR1 is SNHLY, CDR2 FYNNEI, per germline. The CDR3 is 13 residues long. DNA for the CDR3: TGTGCCAGCAGCTATTGGGCGATCTATGGCTACACCTTC. Translating gives CASSYWAIYGYTF.